What follows are 8 T cell receptor beta chains derived from one specimen sequenced in a study of blood T cell repertoires in COVID-19 (dated by TCRdb to 2018 to 2020). Libraries came from the immunoSEQ multiplex PCR assay. This immuneACCESS table, as held by TCRdb, lists in-frame sequences with V and J called but not all clones. Of the missing ones, under half trace to an unresolved V gene in checked studies; the others have no known cause. The sample table shows about 200,000 clones, and around 81% are seen once. The ten top clones hold 9.5% to 15% of the sample. The sequenced sample consisted of peripheral blood. Every receptor here comes from a human donor in a cohort sampled during active COVID-19.

The chain is built from TRBV7-9 and TRBJ1-5; possibly TRBD1 for D (6 bases). The CDR3 runs to 16 residues. The germline V and J ends were trimmed by 1 base and 11 bases, with 21 bases remaining between them. From germline, CDR1 is SEHNR and CDR2 FQNEAQ (reference sequence). The CDR3 DNA is TGTGCCAGCAGCTTAGACGGTACAGGGATTTCAACGGCCCAGCATTTT. Its translation is CASSLDGTGISTAQHF.

The genes are TRBV7-2 and TRBJ2-3, with no clear D. Germline CDR1 reads SGHTA; CDR2 reads FQGNSA. CDR3 length equals 13 residues. With 6 bases removed from V and 2 bases from J, the gap between germline ends came to 9 bases. CDR3 protein: CASRTAITDTQYF. The DNA of the CDR3 is TGTGCCAGCAGAACAGCCATCACAGATACGCAGTATTTT.

The chain combines TRBV13 with TRBJ2-7; D not resolved. CDR3 length: 11 amino acids. V was pared by 4 bases and J by 3 bases, with 4 bases between. Looked up from germline, CDR1 is PRHDT and CDR2 is FYEKMQ (reference sequence). The CDR3 region is CASSSNYEQYF. The CDR3 nucleotides are TGTGCCAGCAGCTCAAACTACGAGCAGTACTTC.

CDR3 bases: TGTGCCAGCAGGAGGACAGGCTGGGGCTCTGGAAACACCATATATTTT. Its translation is CASRRTGWGSGNTIYF. The chain couples TRBV3-1 (or the pseudogene TRBV3-2) to TRBJ1-3, with 7 positions matching TRBD1. The germline CDR1 and CDR2 sequences are LGHDT and YNNKEL (reference sequence). This CDR3 is 16 amino acids long. Unmatched junction bases numbered 8, after V lost 6 bases and J lost 0 bases.

This clone is a singleton in its sample. The CDR3 DNA follows: TGCAGTTTCGGGGGGAGGACTGAAGCTTTCTTT. Translated, it gives CSFGGRTEAFF. V and J are TRBV20-1 and TRBJ1-1; D possibly corresponds to TRBD1 (5 bases). Germline CDR1 reads DFQATT; CDR2 reads SNEGSKA (reference sequence). V was shortened by 8 bases and J by 5 bases, with 12 bases between the two germline ends. CDR3 size: 11 residues.

This clone came up many times. The V call is TRBV3-1 (or the pseudogene TRBV3-2), the J call TRBJ1-1; a possible D gene is TRBD1 (5 bases). Germline loops: CDR1 LGHDT, CDR2 YNNKEL (reference sequence). There are 14 residues in the CDR3. Trimming took off 0 bases at V and 5 bases at J, with 10 bases between the two ends. In DNA, the CDR3 is TGTGCCAGCAGCCAAGAGGTAGGGGATACTGAAGCTTTCTTT. Protein product: CASSQEVGDTEAFF.

This chain links TRBV9 with TRBJ2-7; TRBD1 agrees at 7 bases. Trimming at V came to 0 bases and at J to 1 base, leaving 4 bases not matched to a gene. CDR1 is SGDLS and CDR2 is YYNGEE in the germline V gene. The CDR3 runs 15 residues. The CDR3 loop is CASSVGGGDSYEQYF. The CDR3 coding sequence is TGTGCCAGCAGCGTAGGAGGGGGCGATTCCTACGAGCAGTACTTC.

This chain links TRBV7-2 with TRBJ2-3; no reliable D call. Looked up from germline, CDR1 is SGHTA and CDR2 is FQGNSA. V dropped 3 bases and J dropped 2 bases, with 12 bases sitting between them. This CDR3 is 15 amino acids long. This chain's CDR3 is CASSFAAAITDTQYF. CDR3 nucleotides: TGTGCCAGCAGCTTTGCGGCAGCCATCACAGATACGCAGTATTTT.